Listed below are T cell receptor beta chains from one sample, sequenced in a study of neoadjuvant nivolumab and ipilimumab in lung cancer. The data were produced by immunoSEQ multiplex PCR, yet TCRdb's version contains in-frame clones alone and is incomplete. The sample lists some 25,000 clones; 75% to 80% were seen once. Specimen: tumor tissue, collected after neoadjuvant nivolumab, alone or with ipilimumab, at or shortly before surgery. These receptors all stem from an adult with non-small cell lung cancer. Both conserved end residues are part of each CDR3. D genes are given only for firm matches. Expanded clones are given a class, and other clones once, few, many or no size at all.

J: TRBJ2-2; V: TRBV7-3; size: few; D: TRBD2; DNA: TGTGCCAGCAGCCTACTAGCGGGGGGCAGCACCGGGGAGCTGTTTTTT; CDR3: CASSLLAGGSTGELFF
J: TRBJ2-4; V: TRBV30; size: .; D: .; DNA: TGTGCCTGGGAGGGACACACCAAAAACATTCAGTACTTC; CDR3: CAWEGHTKNIQYF
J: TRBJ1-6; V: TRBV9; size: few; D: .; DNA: TGTGCCAGCAGCATGACCTCTAATTCACCCCTCCACTTT; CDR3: CASSMTSNSPLHF
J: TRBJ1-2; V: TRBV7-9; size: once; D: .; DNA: TGTGCCAGCAGCTTAAGCACAGAGGATGGCTACACCTTC; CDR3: CASSLSTEDGYTF
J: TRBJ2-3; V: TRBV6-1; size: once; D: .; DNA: TGTGCCAGCAGTCACAGAGATCTAGCGACAGATACGCAGTATTTT; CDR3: CASSHRDLATDTQYF
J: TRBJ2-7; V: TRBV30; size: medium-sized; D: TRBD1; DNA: TGTGCCTGGGGACAGGGAACCGACGAGCAGTACTTC; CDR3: CAWGQGTDEQYF
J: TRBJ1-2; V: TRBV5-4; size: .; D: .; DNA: TGTGCCAGCAGCCCGGGGCCGCAGGGTAACTATGGCTACACCTTC; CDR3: CASSPGPQGNYGYTF
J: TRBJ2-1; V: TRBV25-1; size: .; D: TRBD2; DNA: TGTGCCAGCACTCGGACTAGCGGGGGCAGGGGTGAGCAGTTCTTC; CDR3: CASTRTSGGRGEQFF
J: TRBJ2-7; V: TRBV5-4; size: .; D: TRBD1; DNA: TGTGCCAGCAGCCAAGTAGATACAGGGGCCTACGAGCAGTACTTC; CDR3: CASSQVDTGAYEQYF
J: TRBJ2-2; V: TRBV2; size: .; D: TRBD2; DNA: TGTGCCAGCCAAAAAGGACTAGCGGGGGTTGCCGGGGAGCTGTTTTTT; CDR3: CASQKGLAGVAGELFF
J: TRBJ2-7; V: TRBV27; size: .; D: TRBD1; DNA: TGTGCCAGCAGTTTAGGGACAGGGGGTCGGGAGTACTTC; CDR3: CASSLGTGGREYF
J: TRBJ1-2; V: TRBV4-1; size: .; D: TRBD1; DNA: TGCGCCAGCAGCTGGGGACAGATGGGTGGCTACACCTTC; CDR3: CASSWGQMGGYTF
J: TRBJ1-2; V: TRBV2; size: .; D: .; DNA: TGTGCCAGCAGTGAGGGCGGTGGCTACACCTTC; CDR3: CASSEGGGYTF
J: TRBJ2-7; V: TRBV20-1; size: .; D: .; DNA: TGCAGTGCTAGACTCGGCTACGAGCAGTACTTC; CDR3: CSARLGYEQYF
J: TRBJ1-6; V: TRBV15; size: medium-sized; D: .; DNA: TGTGCCACCAGCGAATTACGGTTTAATTCACCCCTCCACTTT; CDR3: CATSELRFNSPLHF
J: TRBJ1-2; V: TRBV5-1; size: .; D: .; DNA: TGCGCCAGCAGCCTAACAGGCTATGGCTACACCTTC; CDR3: CASSLTGYGYTF
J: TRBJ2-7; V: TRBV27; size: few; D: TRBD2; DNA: TGTGCCAGCAGTTTCCACCCAACCGGGACTAGGGGTGAGCAGTACTTC; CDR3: CASSFHPTGTRGEQYF
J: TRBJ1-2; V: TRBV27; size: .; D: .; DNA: TGTGCCAGCAAGGGCCGGAGCCATGGCTACACCTTC; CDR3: CASKGRSHGYTF
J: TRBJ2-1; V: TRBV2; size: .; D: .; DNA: TGTGCCAGCAGTGAGGGTCCCGGGTCTGGCTATGAGCAGTTCTTC; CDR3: CASSEGPGSGYEQFF
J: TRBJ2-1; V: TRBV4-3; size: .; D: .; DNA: TGCGCCAGCAGCCAAGGCCGGAACAATGAGCAGTTCTTC; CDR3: CASSQGRNNEQFF
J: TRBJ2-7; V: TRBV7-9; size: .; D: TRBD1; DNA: TGTGCCAGCAGCCCTACCGGGACAGGGGGCTACGAGCAGTACTTC; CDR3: CASSPTGTGGYEQYF
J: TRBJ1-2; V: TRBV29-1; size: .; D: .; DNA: TGCAGCGTTGCAGCAGGGGCTGATGGCTACACCTTC; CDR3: CSVAAGADGYTF
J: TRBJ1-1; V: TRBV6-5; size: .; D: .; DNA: TGTGCCAGCAGTTACTCCGACCAGGTGAACACTGAAGCTTTCTTT; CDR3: CASSYSDQVNTEAFF
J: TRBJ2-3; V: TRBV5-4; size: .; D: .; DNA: TGTGCCAGCAGCCTCCCCGGGCCCACAGATACGCAGTATTTT; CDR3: CASSLPGPTDTQYF
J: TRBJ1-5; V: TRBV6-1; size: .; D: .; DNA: TGTGCCAGCAGTGAAGCGCTTCTGGGTTCGTGGCAGCCCCAGCATTTT; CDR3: CASSEALLGSWQPQHF
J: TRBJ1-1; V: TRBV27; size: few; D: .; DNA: TGTGCCAGCAGTCCGACGGGCAACGCTGAAGCTTTCTTT; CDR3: CASSPTGNAEAFF
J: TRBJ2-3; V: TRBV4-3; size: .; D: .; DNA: TGCGCCAGCAGCCAAGTAGTGACAGATACGCAGTATTTT; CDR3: CASSQVVTDTQYF
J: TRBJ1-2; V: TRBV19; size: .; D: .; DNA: TGTGCCAGTAGTATCTCTATGGCGGGGAGAGGCTATGGCTACACCTTC; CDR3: CASSISMAGRGYGYTF
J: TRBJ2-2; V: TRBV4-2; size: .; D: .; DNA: TGTGCCAGCAGCCAACCCCTCCCAGCGGCCCGGAACACCGGGGAGCTGTTTTTT; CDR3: CASSQPLPAARNTGELFF
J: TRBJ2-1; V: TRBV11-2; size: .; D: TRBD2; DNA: TGTGCCAGCAGCTTAGATCTAGCGGGCTACTACAATGAGCAGTTCTTC; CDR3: CASSLDLAGYYNEQFF
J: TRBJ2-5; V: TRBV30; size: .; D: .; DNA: TGTGCCTGGAGTGTACGGGCGACGCCCTGGGAGACCCAGTACTTC; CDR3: CAWSVRATPWETQYF
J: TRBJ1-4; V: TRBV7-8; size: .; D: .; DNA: TGTGCCAGCAGCCCCGTCGGGTCGGAAAAACTGTTTTTT; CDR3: CASSPVGSEKLFF
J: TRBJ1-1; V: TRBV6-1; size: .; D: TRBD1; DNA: TGTGCCGCCCGACAGGGATTGAACACTGAAGCTTTCTTT; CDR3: CAARQGLNTEAFF
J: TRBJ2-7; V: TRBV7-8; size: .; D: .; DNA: TGTGCCAGCAGCTCAGGTCCGGTTTACGAGCAGTACTTC; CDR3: CASSSGPVYEQYF
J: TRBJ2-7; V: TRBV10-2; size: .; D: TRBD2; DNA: TGCGCCAGCAGGCTAGCTAGCGGGGGAGACTACGAGCAGTACTTC; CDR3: CASRLASGGDYEQYF
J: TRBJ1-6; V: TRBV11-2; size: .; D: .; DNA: TGTGCCAGCAGCTTAGATCAGGGCAGACTCCACTTT; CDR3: CASSLDQGRLHF
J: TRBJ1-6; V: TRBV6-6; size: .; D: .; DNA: TGTGCCAGCAGGCTGGGAGGTATTGGTGATTCACCCCTCCACTTT; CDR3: CASRLGGIGDSPLHF
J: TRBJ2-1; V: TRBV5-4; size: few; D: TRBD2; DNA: TGTGCCAGCAGCTTGGACAGCGGGGGAGTCAATGAGCAGTTCTTC; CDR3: CASSLDSGGVNEQFF
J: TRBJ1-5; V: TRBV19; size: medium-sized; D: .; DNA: TGTGCCAGTAACCCCGGGGGGGGATCTCAGCCCCAGCATTTT; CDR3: CASNPGGGSQPQHF
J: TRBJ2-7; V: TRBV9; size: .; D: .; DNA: TGTGCCAGCAGCGTAGCAGGGGCCAACTACGAGCAGTACTTC; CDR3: CASSVAGANYEQYF
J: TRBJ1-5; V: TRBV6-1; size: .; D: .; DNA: TGTGCCAGCAGTGTGTCCGATAGCAATCAGCCCCAGCATTTT; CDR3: CASSVSDSNQPQHF
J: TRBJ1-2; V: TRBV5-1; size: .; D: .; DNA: TGCGCCAGCAGCTTTTCCAGGGACTATGGCTACACCTTC; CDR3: CASSFSRDYGYTF
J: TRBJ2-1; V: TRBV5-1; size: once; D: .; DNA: TGCGCCAGCAGCTTGGCGGACTCCCATGAGCAGTTCTTC; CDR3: CASSLADSHEQFF
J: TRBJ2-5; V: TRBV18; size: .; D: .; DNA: TGTGCCAGCTCCCCAAAATCGACAGCACAAGAGACCCAGTACTTC; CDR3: CASSPKSTAQETQYF
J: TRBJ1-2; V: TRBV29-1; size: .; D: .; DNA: TGCAGCGTTGATCGGCGGGGTGGAGGCTACACCTTC; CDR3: CSVDRRGGGYTF
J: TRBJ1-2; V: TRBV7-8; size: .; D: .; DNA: TGTGCCAGCAGCGCCGGACGGGTAAACTATGGCTACACCTTC; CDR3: CASSAGRVNYGYTF
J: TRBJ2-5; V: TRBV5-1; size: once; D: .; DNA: TGCGCCAGCAGCTTGGGACTCCTTCAAGAGACCCAGTACTTC; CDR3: CASSLGLLQETQYF
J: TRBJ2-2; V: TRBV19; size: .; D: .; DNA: TGTGCCAGTACCAGTAAGAACACCGGGGAGCTGTTTTTT; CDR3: CASTSKNTGELFF
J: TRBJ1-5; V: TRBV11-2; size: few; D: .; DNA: TGTGCCAGCAGCCGCTCGGGGTATAGCAATCAGCCCCAGCATTTT; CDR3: CASSRSGYSNQPQHF
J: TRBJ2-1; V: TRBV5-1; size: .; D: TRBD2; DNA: TGCGCCAGCAGCCCGGGGACTAGCGGGGTGTTTAACAATGAGCAGTTCTTC; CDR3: CASSPGTSGVFNNEQFF
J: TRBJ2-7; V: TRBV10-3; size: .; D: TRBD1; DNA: TGTGCCATCAGTCAGACAGGGGGAGCCTCCTACGAGCAGTACTTC; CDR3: CAISQTGGASYEQYF
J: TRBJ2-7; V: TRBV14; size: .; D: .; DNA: TGTGCCAGCAGCCAAGGAGGCTCGATCCCCTACGAGCAGTACTTC; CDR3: CASSQGGSIPYEQYF
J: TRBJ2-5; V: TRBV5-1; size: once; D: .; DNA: TGCGCCAGCAGCCCTGGACAGAATCAAGAGACCCAGTACTTC; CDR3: CASSPGQNQETQYF
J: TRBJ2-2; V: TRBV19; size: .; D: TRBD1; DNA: TGTGCCAGTAGCGGGACAGGGGGCTGGACCGGGGAGCTGTTTTTT; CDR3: CASSGTGGWTGELFF
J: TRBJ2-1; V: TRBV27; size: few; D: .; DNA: TGTGCCAGCAGTTTTCGGGGTAGGGCGTTCTTC; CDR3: CASSFRGRAFF
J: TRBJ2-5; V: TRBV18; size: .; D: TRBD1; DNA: TGTGCCAGCTCACCTCAGGGGGTTGAGACCCAGTACTTC; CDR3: CASSPQGVETQYF
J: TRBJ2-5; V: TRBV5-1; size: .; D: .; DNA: TGCGCCAGCAGCTCCCGATACAGAGGAGAGACCCAGTACTTC; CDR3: CASSSRYRGETQYF
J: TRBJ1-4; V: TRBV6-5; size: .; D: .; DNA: TGTGCCAGCAGTTATAGGGTCTCGGACAAACTGTTTTTT; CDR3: CASSYRVSDKLFF
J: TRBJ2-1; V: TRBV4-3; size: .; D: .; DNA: TGCGCCAGCAGCCAAGAAGTGAGCCAAAGCTCCTACAATGAGCAGTTCTTC; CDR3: CASSQEVSQSSYNEQFF
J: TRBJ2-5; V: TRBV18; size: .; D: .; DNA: TGTGCCAGCTCAGAAGCACAAGAGACCCAGTACTTC; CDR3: CASSEAQETQYF